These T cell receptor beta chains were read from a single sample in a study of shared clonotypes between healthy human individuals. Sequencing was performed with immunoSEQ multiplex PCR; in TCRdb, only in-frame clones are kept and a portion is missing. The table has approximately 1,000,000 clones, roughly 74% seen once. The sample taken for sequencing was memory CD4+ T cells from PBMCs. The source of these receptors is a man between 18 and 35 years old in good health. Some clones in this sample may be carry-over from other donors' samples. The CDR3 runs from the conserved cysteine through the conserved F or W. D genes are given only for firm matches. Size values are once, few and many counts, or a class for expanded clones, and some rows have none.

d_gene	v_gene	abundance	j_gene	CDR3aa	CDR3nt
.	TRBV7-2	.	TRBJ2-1	CASSLITGYNEQFF	TGTGCCAGCAGCTTAATAACGGGATACAATGAGCAGTTCTTC
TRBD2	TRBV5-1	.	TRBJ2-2	CASSERLAGVDTGELFF	TGCGCCAGCAGCGAAAGACTAGCGGGAGTCGACACCGGGGAGCTGTTTTTT
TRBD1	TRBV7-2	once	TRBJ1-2	CASSQYRGANYGYTF	TGTGCCAGCAGCCAATACAGGGGAGCTAACTATGGCTACACCTTC
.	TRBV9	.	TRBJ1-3	CASSVANGNTIYF	TGTGCCAGCAGCGTAGCCAATGGAAACACCATATATTTT
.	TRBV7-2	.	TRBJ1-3	CASSLSRDAGTNTIYF	TGTGCCAGCAGCTTGAGTAGGGATGCAGGAACAAACACCATATATTTT
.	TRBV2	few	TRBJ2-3	CASSTSQISTDTQYF	TGTGCCAGCAGTACCAGCCAAATCAGCACAGATACGCAGTATTTT
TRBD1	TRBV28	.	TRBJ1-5	CASSPDRVGQPQHF	TGTGCCAGCAGCCCTGACAGGGTGGGACAGCCCCAGCATTTT
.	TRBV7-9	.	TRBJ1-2	CASSDIYGYTF	TGTGCCAGCAGCGACATCTATGGCTACACCTTC
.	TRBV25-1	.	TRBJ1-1	CASSAHSGGTEAFF	TGTGCCAGCAGTGCGCACAGCGGGGGGACTGAAGCTTTCTTT
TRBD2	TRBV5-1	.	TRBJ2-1	CASSWTSGTNEQFF	TGCGCCAGCAGCTGGACTAGCGGGACGAACGAGCAGTTCTTC
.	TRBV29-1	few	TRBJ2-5	CSVDRARQETQYF	TGCAGCGTTGACAGGGCTCGTCAAGAGACCCAGTACTTC
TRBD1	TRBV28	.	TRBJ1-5	CASIVAGTGGNQPQHF	TGTGCCAGCATAGTCGCCGGGACAGGGGGCAATCAGCCCCAGCATTTT
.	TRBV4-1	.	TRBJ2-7	CASSQDRSGTFHEQYF	TGCGCCAGCAGCCAAGATAGGTCGGGAACATTCCACGAGCAGTACTTC
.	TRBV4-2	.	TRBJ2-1	CASSQDLTPRQFF	TGTGCCAGCAGCCAAGATCTAACGCCTCGGCAGTTCTTC
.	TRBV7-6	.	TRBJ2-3	CASSEESTVTTDTQYF	TGTGCCAGCAGCGAAGAAAGTACGGTCACCACAGATACGCAGTATTTT
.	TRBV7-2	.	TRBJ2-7	CASSLARYSSYEQYF	TGTGCCAGCAGCTTAGCCCGGTACAGCTCCTACGAGCAGTACTTC
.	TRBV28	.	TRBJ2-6	CASGAGISGANVLTF	TGTGCCAGCGGTGCGGGCATCTCTGGGGCCAACGTCCTGACTTTC
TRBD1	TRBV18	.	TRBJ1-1	CASSLTGEDTEAFF	TGTGCCAGCTCACTGACAGGGGAAGACACTGAAGCTTTCTTT
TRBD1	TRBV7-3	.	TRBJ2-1	CASSLVWARGQTDNEQFF	TGTGCCAGCAGCTTAGTTTGGGCTAGGGGACAGACGGACAATGAGCAGTTCTTC
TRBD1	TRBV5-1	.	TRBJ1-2	CASSPAQGNYGYTF	TGCGCCAGCAGCCCAGCACAGGGGAACTATGGCTACACCTTC
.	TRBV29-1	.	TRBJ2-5	CSSTGLYQETQYF	TGCAGCTCCACGGGGCTATACCAAGAGACCCAGTACTTC
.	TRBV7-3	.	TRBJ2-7	CASSFFGGDEQYF	TGTGCCAGCAGCTTTTTTGGGGGCGACGAGCAGTACTTC
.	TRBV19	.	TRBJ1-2	CASSRGDTAF	TGTGCCAGTAGTAGAGGGGACACCGCCTTC
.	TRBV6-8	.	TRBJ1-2	CASSEGQGPYGYTF	TGTGCCAGCAGTGAAGGCCAAGGACCTTATGGCTACACCTTC
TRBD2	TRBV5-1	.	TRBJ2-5	CASNMGRGFEETQYF	TGCGCCAGCAACATGGGGCGGGGGTTCGAGGAGACCCAGTACTTC
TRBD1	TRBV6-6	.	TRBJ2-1	CASRPTTGGSYNEQFF	TGTGCCAGCAGACCTACTACAGGGGGCTCCTACAATGAGCAGTTCTTC
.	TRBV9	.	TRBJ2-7	CASSVVEGRSGEQYF	TGTGCCAGCAGCGTAGTAGAGGGGCGAAGTGGCGAGCAGTACTTC
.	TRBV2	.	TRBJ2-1	CASRQVSYNEQFF	TGTGCCAGCAGACAGGTCTCCTACAATGAGCAGTTCTTC
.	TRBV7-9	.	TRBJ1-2	CASSLGGGQRGYTF	TGTGCCAGCAGCTTAGGTGGTGGCCAACGCGGCTACACCTTC
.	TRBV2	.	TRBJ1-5	CASSEDKAGQPQHF	TGTGCCAGCAGTGAAGACAAGGCTGGACAGCCCCAGCATTTT
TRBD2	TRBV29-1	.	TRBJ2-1	CSVHHLTSGREQFF	TGCAGCGTCCATCATTTGACTAGCGGGAGAGAGCAGTTCTTC
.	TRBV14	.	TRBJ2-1	CASRVGGLSPYNEQFF	TGTGCCAGCAGAGTCGGCGGGTTAAGTCCCTACAATGAGCAGTTCTTC
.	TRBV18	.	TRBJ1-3	CASSPSGLDSGNTIYF	TGTGCCAGCTCACCGTCGGGGCTTGACTCTGGAAACACCATATATTTT
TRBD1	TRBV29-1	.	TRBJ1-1	CSVSRGGNTEAFF	TGCAGCGTGTCCAGGGGGGGGAACACTGAAGCTTTCTTT
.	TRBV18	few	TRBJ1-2	CASSPQADLLYGYTF	TGTGCCAGCTCACCACAGGCAGACTTACTCTATGGCTACACCTTC
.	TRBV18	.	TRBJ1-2	CASSPNREEGYTF	TGTGCCAGCTCACCCAACAGGGAAGAGGGCTACACCTTC
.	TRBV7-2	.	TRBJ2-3	CASSLTSHTDTQYF	TGTGCCAGCAGCCTAACTAGCCACACAGATACGCAGTATTTT
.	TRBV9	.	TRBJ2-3	CASSVYRDGTDTQYF	TGTGCCAGCAGCGTTTACAGGGATGGCACAGATACGCAGTATTTT
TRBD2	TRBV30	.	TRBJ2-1	CAWATSSGRADNEQFF	TGTGCCTGGGCTACCTCAAGCGGGAGGGCCGACAATGAGCAGTTCTTC
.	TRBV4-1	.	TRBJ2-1	CASSQERLVEQFF	TGCGCCAGCAGCCAAGAACGCCTAGTTGAGCAGTTCTTC
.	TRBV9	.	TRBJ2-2	CASSDRTGELFF	TGTGCCAGCAGCGACCGCACCGGGGAGCTGTTTTTT
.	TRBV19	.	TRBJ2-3	CASSRGRNTQYF	TGTGCCAGTAGCCGTGGACGAAATACGCAGTATTTT
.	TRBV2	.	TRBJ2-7	CAGVRGYEQYF	TGTGCCGGCGTTAGGGGCTACGAGCAGTACTTC
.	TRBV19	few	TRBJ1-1	CASSTTLGRLDTEAFF	TGTGCCAGTAGTACAACCCTGGGACGGTTAGACACTGAAGCTTTCTTT
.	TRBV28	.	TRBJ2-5	CASTSKTGWETQYF	TGTGCCAGCACGTCTAAAACAGGTTGGGAGACCCAGTACTTC
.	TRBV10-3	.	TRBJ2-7	CAISERGTPREQYF	TGTGCCATCAGTGAGCGGGGGACTCCGAGGGAGCAGTACTTC
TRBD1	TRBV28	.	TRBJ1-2	CASTSTRGGPGYTF	TGTGCCAGCACCTCTACGAGAGGGGGCCCTGGCTACACCTTC
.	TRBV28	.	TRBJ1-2	CASSFRANYGYTF	TGTGCCAGCAGTTTCCGGGCTAATTATGGCTACACCTTC
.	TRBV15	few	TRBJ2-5	CATSRDPQETQYF	TGTGCCACCAGCAGAGATCCCCAAGAGACCCAGTACTTC
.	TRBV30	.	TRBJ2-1	CAWSVRAPNEQFF	TGTGCCTGGAGTGTACGGGCGCCCAATGAGCAGTTCTTC
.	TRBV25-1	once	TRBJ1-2	CASSDYNYGYTF	TGTGCCAGCAGTGACTATAACTATGGCTACACCTTC
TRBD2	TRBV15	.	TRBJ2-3	CATSSRLAQSTDTQYF	TGTGCCACCAGCTCCAGACTAGCGCAGAGCACAGATACGCAGTATTTT
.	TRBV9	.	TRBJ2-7	CASSVGAPSYEQYF	TGTGCCAGCAGCGTAGGGGCGCCCTCCTACGAGCAGTACTTC
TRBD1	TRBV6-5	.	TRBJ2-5	CASTPTGWDETQYF	TGTGCCAGCACCCCGACAGGGTGGGATGAGACCCAGTACTTC
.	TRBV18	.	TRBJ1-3	CASSPGFRDSGNTIYF	TGTGCCAGCTCACCAGGGTTCCGGGACTCTGGAAACACCATATATTTT
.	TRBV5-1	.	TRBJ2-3	CASSFGLGTDTQYF	TGCGCCAGCAGCTTCGGGCTAGGTACAGATACGCAGTATTTT
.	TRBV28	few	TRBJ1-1	CASSLLNTEAFF	TGTGCCAGCAGTTTGTTGAACACTGAAGCTTTCTTT
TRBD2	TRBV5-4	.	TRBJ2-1	CASSSAGTSLSNEQFF	TGTGCCAGCAGCTCCGCCGGGACTAGCTTATCCAATGAGCAGTTCTTC
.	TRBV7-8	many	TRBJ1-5	CASSPTGQPQHF	TGTGCCAGCAGCCCGACAGGTCAGCCCCAGCATTTT
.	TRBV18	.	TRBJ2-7	CASSPPRAGGNSYEQYF	TGTGCCAGCTCACCACCGAGGGCAGGGGGGAATTCCTACGAGCAGTACTTC